This TCR beta chain was observed in a study of human T cells and chemical hapten exposure. Across the study: The patch tests put 0.01% DPC on the skin of the upper back and were read 6 days later. Study observations and caveats: Alopecia in all donors means immunity may differ from healthy individuals. PT1 expanded TCR numbers rose with patch test score.

CDR1 and CDR2 from the germline V gene are MNHEY and SVGEGT. The CDR3 length is 17 residues. V lost 2 bases, J lost 4 bases, and 19 bases lay in between. Stated time point: pre-sensitization, week 0. Treatment denoted: therapeutic diphenylcyclopropenone sensitization with weekly scalp DPC. TCRdb reanalysed the RACE reads using MiXCR and keeps one entry per CDR3 protein. The sample lists 280,000 or so distinct CDR3 sequences, around 7% occurring once. As concerns this clonotype: Its specificity is unknown.

Source: whole blood, taken in connection with sensitization to the hapten diphenylcyclopropenone (DPC). This TCR was sampled from a man younger than 35 with alopecia areata. Some clones in this sample may be carry-over from other donors' samples. The genes are TRBV6-2 or TRBV6-3 and TRBJ2-3; no clear D. The CDR3 protein is CASSYLSIRPIADTQYF. Written as DNA, the CDR3 is TGTGCCAGCAGTTACCTCTCTATTAGGCCGATCGCAGATACGCAGTATTTT.